A selection of T cell receptor beta chains follows, all from one sample in a study of blood T cell repertoires in COVID-19. Libraries were prepared by immunoSEQ multiplex PCR; TCRdb keeps only in-frame clonotypes and omits some of them. The sample lists some 130,000 clones; almost 85% were seen once. The sequencing sample was made of peripheral blood. Receptors originate from a woman aged 25 to 39 who had recovered from COVID-19. Both conserved end residues are part of each CDR3. D genes are given only for firm matches. Expanded clones are given a class, and other clones once, few, many or no size at all.

clone size | D gene | J gene | V gene | CDR3 protein | CDR3 DNA
- | - | TRBJ2-2 | TRBV6-5 | CASKTGVANTGELFF | TGTGCCAGCAAGACAGGCGTAGCGAACACCGGGGAGCTGTTTTTT
- | TRBD2 | TRBJ2-7 | TRBV5-1 | CASSLGTSGPYEQYF | TGCGCCAGCAGCCTAGGGACTAGCGGACCCTACGAGCAGTACTTC
- | - | TRBJ2-1 | TRBV2 | CASSGSLAGTIREQFF | TGTGCCAGCAGTGGGTCGCTAGCCGGTACAATCCGTGAGCAGTTCTTC
- | - | TRBJ2-3 | TRBV6-5 | CASSLITDTQYF | TGTGCCAGCAGTCTTATCACAGATACGCAGTATTTT
- | TRBD2 | TRBJ2-7 | TRBV5-1 | CASRRGITYEQYF | TGCGCCAGCAGGCGGGGGATCACCTACGAGCAGTACTTC
- | - | TRBJ2-3 | TRBV21-1 | CASGWMAGCTDTQYF | TGTGCCAGCGGGTGGATGGCGGGGTGCACAGATACGCAGTATTTT
- | TRBD2 | TRBJ2-1 | TRBV29-1 | CSVQTGTSFIEQFF | TGCAGCGTTCAAACCGGGACTAGCTTTATTGAGCAGTTCTTC
- | - | TRBJ2-7 | TRBV27 | CASSLPGTYEQYF | TGTGCCAGCAGTTTACCGGGAACCTACGAGCAGTACTTC
- | - | TRBJ2-3 | TRBV7-9 | CASSLAFSVVRLPTDTQYF | TGTGCCAGCAGCTTAGCTTTTTCGGTTGTGAGGTTACCCACAGATACGCAGTATTTT
- | - | TRBJ2-5 | TRBV19 | CASSHRETSQETQYF | TGTGCCAGTAGTCACAGGGAGACGAGTCAAGAGACCCAGTACTTC
- | TRBD1 | TRBJ1-2 | TRBV6-5 | CASSLFGGGNYGYTF | TGTGCCAGCAGCTTATTTGGAGGGGGCAACTATGGCTACACCTTC
- | TRBD1 | TRBJ1-2 | TRBV7-9 | CASSRDSPENNGYTF | TGTGCCAGCAGCCGGGACAGTCCCGAAAACAATGGCTACACCTTC
- | - | TRBJ2-1 | TRBV5-1 | CASSSSNPGNEQFF | TGCGCCAGCAGCTCGTCCAATCCGGGGAATGAGCAGTTCTTC
- | TRBD1 | TRBJ2-5 | TRBV19 | CASRPDRAGETQYF | TGTGCCAGTAGACCGGACAGGGCTGGGGAGACCCAGTACTTC
- | - | TRBJ2-7 | TRBV2 | CASMAPRTVSYEQYF | TGTGCCAGCATGGCCCCTCGGACAGTCTCCTACGAGCAGTACTTC
once | TRBD1 | TRBJ1-1 | TRBV27 | CASSLGQYTEAFF | TGTGCCAGCAGTTTGGGACAGTACACTGAAGCTTTCTTT
- | - | TRBJ1-1 | TRBV9 | CASSVGVNRDTEAFF | TGTGCCAGCAGCGTGGGAGTGAATCGCGACACTGAAGCTTTCTTT
- | - | TRBJ1-3 | TRBV5-6 | CASSLLSGAFSGNTIYF | TGTGCCAGCAGCTTGTTATCAGGGGCCTTCTCTGGAAACACCATATATTTT
- | TRBD1 | TRBJ2-1 | TRBV19 | CASSTGQGAGNEQFF | TGTGCCAGTAGTACCGGACAGGGGGCGGGAAATGAGCAGTTCTTC
few | - | TRBJ2-3 | TRBV11-2 | CASSFGRKAGGDTQYF | TGTGCCAGCAGCTTTGGGAGGAAGGCCGGGGGAGATACGCAGTATTTT
- | - | TRBJ1-1 | TRBV7-2 | CASSLAPVSNTEAFF | TGTGCCAGCAGCTTAGCCCCAGTCTCAAACACTGAAGCTTTCTTT
once | TRBD2 | TRBJ2-2 | TRBV2 | CASSESLAGATGELFF | TGTGCCAGCAGTGAAAGTCTAGCGGGAGCCACCGGGGAGCTGTTTTTT